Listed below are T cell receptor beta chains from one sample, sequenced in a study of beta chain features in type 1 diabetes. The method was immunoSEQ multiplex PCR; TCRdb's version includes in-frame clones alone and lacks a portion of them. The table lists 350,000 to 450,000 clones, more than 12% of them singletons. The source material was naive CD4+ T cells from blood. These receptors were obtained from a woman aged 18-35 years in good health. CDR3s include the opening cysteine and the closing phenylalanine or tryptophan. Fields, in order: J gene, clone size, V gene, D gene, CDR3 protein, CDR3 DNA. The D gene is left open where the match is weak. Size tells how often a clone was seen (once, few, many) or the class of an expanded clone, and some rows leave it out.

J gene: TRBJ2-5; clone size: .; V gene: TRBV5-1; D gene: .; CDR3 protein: CASSFVFVETQYF; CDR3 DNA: TGCGCCAGCAGCTTCGTATTCGTAGAGACCCAGTACTTC
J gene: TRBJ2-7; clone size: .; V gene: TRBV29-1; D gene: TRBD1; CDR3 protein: CSVVDRGLGHEQYF; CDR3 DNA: TGCAGCGTTGTTGACAGGGGGTTGGGCCACGAGCAGTACTTC
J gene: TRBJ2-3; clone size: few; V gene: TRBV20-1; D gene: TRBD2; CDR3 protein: CSIAGVDTQYF; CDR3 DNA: TGCAGTATAGCGGGAGTGGATACGCAGTATTTT
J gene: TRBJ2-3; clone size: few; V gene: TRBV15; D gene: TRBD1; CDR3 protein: CATSRDPGTGTDTQYF; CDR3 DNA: TGTGCCACCAGCAGAGATCCCGGGACAGGCACAGATACGCAGTATTTT
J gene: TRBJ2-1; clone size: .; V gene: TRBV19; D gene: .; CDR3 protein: CASSILARLGEQFF; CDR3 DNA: TGTGCCAGTAGTATCCTAGCACGGCTGGGTGAGCAGTTCTTC
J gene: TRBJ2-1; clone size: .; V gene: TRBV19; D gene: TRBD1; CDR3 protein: CASSPGTGHNEQFF; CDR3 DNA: TGTGCCAGTAGCCCGGGGACAGGTCACAATGAGCAGTTCTTC
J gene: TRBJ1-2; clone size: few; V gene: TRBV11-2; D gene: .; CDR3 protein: CASTGVDFLNYGYTF; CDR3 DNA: TGTGCCAGCACCGGGGTTGATTTCCTTAACTATGGCTACACCTTC
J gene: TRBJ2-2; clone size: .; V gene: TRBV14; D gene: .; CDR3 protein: CASSQAVSGELFF; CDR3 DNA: TGTGCCAGCAGCCAAGCAGTTTCCGGGGAGCTGTTTTTT
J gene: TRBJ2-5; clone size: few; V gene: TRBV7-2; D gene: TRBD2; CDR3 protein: CASSSPGTSGSRVETQYF; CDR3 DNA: TGTGCCAGCAGCTCGCCCGGGACTAGCGGATCTAGAGTTGAGACCCAGTACTTC
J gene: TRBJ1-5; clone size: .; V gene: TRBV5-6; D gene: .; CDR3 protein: CASSLDRVQPQHF; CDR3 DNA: TGTGCCAGCAGCTTGGACAGGGTTCAGCCCCAGCATTTT
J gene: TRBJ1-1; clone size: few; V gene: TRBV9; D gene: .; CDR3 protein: CASSVTGDGSEAFF; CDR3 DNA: TGTGCCAGCAGCGTTACAGGAGACGGGTCGGAAGCTTTCTTT
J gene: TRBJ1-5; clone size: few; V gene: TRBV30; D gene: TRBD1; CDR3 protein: CAWSSRTGGNDQPQHF; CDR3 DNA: TGTGCCTGGAGTTCCCGGACAGGGGGAAATGATCAGCCCCAGCATTTT
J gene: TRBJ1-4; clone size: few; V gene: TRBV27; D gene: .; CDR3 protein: CASSLSEAGGEKLFF; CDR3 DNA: TGTGCCAGCAGTTTATCCGAGGCAGGAGGTGAAAAACTGTTTTTT
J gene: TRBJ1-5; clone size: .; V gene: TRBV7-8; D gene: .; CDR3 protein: CASSARTARSNQPQHF; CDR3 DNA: TGTGCCAGCAGCGCCAGGACAGCCCGAAGCAATCAGCCCCAGCATTTT
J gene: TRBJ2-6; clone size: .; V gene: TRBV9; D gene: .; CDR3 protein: CASSPRPGPNVLTF; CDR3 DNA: TGTGCCAGCAGCCCTCGTCCGGGTCCCAACGTCCTGACTTTC
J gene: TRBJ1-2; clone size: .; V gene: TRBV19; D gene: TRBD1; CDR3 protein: CASSISGQGNYGYTF; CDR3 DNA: TGTGCCAGTAGTATATCGGGACAGGGAAACTATGGCTACACCTTC
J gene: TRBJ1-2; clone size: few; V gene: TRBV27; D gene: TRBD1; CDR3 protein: CASSPGQGNYGYTF; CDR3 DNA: TGTGCCAGCAGTCCGGGACAGGGAAACTATGGCTACACCTTC
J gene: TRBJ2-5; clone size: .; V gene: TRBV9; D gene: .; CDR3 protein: CASSGGGPGQETQYF; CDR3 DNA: TGTGCCAGCAGCGGAGGAGGGCCGGGGCAAGAGACCCAGTACTTC
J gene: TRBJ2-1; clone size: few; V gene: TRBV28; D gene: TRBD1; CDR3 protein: CASNTPGQPYNEQFF; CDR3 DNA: TGTGCCAGCAACACGCCGGGACAGCCCTACAATGAGCAGTTCTTC
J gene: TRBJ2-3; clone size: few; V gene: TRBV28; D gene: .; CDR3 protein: CASSLRSDTQYF; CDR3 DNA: TGTGCCAGCAGTTTACGTTCAGATACGCAGTATTTT
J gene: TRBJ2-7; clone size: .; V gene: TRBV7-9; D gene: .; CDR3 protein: CASSPSRRLEQYF; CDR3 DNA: TGTGCCAGCAGCCCCTCGCGGAGACTGGAGCAGTACTTC
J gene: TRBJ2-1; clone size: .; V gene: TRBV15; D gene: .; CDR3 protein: CATSLDRPNYNEQFF; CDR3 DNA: TGTGCCACCAGCCTAGACCGACCCAACTACAATGAGCAGTTCTTC
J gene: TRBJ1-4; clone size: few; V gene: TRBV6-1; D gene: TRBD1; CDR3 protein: CASSNRQGGNEKLFF; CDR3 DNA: TGTGCCAGCAGTAACCGACAGGGCGGGAATGAAAAACTGTTTTTT
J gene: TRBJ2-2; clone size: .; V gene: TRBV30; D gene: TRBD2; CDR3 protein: CAWSGGLAGSLGELFF; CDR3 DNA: TGTGCCTGGAGTGGCGGACTAGCGGGATCTTTAGGGGAGCTGTTTTTT
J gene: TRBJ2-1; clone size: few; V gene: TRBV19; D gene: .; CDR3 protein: CASSPSGAGYNEQFF; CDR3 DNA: TGTGCCAGTAGTCCATCCGGCGCGGGGTATAATGAGCAGTTCTTC
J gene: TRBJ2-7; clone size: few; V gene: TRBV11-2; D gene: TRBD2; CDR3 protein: CASSLVAGGKYSEQYF; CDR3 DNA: TGTGCCAGCAGCTTAGTAGCGGGAGGGAAGTATTCCGAGCAGTACTTC
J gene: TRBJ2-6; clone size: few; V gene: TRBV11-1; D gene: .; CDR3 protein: CASSFGSSGANVLTF; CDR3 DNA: TGTGCCAGCAGCTTTGGGAGTTCGGGGGCCAACGTCCTGACTTTC
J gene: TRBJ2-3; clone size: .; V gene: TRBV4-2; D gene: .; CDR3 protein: CASSQVGDTATDTQYF; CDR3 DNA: TGTGCCAGCAGCCAAGTAGGGGACACAGCCACAGATACGCAGTATTTT
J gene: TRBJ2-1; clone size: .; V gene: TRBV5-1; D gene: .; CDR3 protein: CASSLEQGSDEQFF; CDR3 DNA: TGCGCCAGCAGCCTGGAACAGGGAAGCGATGAGCAGTTCTTC
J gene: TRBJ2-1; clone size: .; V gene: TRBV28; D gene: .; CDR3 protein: CASSWGGRFGQFF; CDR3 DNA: TGTGCCAGCAGTTGGGGGGGCCGTTTTGGACAGTTCTTC
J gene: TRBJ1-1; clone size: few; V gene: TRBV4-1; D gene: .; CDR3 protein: CASSQARTANTEAFF; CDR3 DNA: TGCGCCAGCAGCCAAGCAAGGACAGCGAACACTGAAGCTTTCTTT